The subject of this entry is one TCR beta chain. This sample is drawn from a study of T cells expressing NK-cell markers. Germline V gene lookup returns CDR1 SGHRS and CDR2 YFSETQ. This CDR3 is built from 17 residues. TCRdb reprocessed the 5' RACE reads, keeping one entry per CDR3 protein, no DNA. The repertoire table contains roughly 150,000 distinct CDR3 sequences. V is TRBV5-1 and J is TRBJ2-6. The clonotype comes from a woman aged 18-69 years in good health. The source material was blood T cells: a sorted CD56 or NKG2C T cell subset, CD4+ or CD8+ T cells, or bulk PBMC T cells (not recorded which). CDR3 region: CASSITTTGSGANVLTF.